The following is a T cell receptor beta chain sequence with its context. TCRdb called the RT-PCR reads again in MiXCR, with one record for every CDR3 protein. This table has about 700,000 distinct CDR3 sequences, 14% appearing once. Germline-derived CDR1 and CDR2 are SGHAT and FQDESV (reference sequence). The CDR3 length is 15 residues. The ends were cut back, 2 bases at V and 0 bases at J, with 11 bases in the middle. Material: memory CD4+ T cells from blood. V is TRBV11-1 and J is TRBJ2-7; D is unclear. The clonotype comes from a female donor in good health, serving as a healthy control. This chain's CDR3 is CASSLTDGYSYEQYF. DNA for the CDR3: TGTGCCAGCAGCTTAACCGACGGCTACTCCTACGAGCAGTACTTC.